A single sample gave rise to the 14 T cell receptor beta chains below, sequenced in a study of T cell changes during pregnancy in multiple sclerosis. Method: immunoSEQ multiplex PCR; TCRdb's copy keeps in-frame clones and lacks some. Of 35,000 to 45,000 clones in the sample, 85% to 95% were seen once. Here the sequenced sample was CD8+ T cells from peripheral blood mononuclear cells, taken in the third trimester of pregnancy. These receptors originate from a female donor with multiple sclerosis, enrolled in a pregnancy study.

CDR3 region: CASPPPGGRGANVLTF. The CDR3, as DNA: TGTGCCAGCCCTCCCCCAGGCGGGAGGGGGGCCAACGTCCTGACTTTC. The chain carries TRBV7-9 and TRBJ2-6; TRBD2 matches at 8 bases. Unmatched junction bases numbered 10, after V lost 8 bases and J lost 4 bases. Looked up from germline, CDR1 is SEHNR and CDR2 is FQNEAQ (reference sequence). CDR3 length: 16 residues.

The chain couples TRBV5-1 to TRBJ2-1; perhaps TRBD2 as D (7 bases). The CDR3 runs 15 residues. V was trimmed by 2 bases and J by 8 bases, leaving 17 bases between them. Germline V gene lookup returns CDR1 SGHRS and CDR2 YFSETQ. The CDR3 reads CASSLSAGARDEQFF. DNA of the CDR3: TGCGCCAGCAGCTTATCGGCGGGGGCCCGCGATGAGCAGTTCTTC. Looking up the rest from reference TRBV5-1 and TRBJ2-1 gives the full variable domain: KAGVTQTPRYLIKTRGQQVTLSCSPISGHRSVSWYQQTPGQGLQFLFEYFSETQRNKGNFPGRFSGRQFSNSRSEMNVSTLELGDSALYLCASSLSAGARDEQFFGPGTRLTVL.

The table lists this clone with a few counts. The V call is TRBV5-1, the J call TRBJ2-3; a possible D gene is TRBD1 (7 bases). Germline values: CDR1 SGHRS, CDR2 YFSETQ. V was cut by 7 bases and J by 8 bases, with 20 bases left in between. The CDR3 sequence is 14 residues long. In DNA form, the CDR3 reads TGCGCCAGCGGGGGGACAGAGTTCTCCGGTACGCAGTATTTT. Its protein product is CASGGTEFSGTQYF.

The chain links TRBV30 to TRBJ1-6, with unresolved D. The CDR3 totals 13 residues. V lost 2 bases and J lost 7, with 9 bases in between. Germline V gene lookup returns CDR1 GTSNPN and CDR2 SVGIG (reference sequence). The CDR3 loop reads CAWSMGYNSPLHF. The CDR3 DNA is TGTGCCTGGAGTATGGGCTACAATTCACCCCTCCACTTT.

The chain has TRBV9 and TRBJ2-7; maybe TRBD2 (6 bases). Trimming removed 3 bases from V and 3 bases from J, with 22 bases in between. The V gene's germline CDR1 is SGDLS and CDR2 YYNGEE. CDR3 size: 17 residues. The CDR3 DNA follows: TGTGCCAGCAGCGGACGGCGCGAAGGGACGGGGGTCTACGAGCAGTACTTC. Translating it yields CASSGRREGTGVYEQYF.

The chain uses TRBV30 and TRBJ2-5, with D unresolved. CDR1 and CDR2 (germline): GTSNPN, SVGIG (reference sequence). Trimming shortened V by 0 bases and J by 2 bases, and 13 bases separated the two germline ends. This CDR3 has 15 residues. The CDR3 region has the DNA TGTGCCTGGAGTGTACTCATTCGCCGGCAAGAGACCCAGTACTTC. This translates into CAWSVLIRRQETQYF.

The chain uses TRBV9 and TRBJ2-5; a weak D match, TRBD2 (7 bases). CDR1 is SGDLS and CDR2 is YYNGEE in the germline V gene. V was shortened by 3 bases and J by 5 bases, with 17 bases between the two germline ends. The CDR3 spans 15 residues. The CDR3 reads CASSANGGREETQYF. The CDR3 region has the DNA TGTGCCAGCAGCGCGAACGGGGGGCGCGAGGAGACCCAGTACTTC.

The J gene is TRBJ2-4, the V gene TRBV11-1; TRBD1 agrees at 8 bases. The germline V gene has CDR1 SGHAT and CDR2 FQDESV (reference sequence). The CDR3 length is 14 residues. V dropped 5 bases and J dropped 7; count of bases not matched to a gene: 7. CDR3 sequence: CASSPIQGVNIQYF. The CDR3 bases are TGTGCCAGCAGCCCCATACAGGGGGTGAACATTCAGTACTTC.

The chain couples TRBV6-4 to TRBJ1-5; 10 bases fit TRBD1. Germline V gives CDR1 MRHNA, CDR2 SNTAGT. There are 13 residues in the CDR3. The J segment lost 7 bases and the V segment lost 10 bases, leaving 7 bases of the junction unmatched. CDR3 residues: CANYRDRGQPQHF. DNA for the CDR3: TGTGCCAATTACCGGGACAGGGGACAGCCCCAGCATTTT.

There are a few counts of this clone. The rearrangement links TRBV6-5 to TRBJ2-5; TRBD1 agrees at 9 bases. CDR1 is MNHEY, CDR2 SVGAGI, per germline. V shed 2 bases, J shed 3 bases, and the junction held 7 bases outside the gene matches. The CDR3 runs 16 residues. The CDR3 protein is CASSYPTDRGEETQYF. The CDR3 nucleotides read TGTGCCAGCAGTTACCCAACGGACAGGGGAGAAGAGACCCAGTACTTC.

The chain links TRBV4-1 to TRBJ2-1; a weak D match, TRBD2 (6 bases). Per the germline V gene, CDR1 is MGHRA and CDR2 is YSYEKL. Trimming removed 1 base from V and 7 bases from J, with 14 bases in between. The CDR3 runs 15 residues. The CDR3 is CASSQVQGGRNEQFF. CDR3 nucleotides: TGCGCCAGCAGCCAAGTGCAGGGAGGAAGAAATGAGCAGTTCTTC.

CDR3 DNA sequence: TGTGCCAGCAGTGAATATGACCAGCGGGGGGCGGTGGATACGCAGTATTTT. Its translation is CASSEYDQRGAVDTQYF. V gene TRBV25-1 combines with J gene TRBJ2-3, with TRBD2 matching over 9 bases. The CDR3 has 17 residues. J was trimmed by 6 bases and V by 0 bases; bases with no gene match: 10. The germline gives CDR1 MGHDK, CDR2 SYGVNS.

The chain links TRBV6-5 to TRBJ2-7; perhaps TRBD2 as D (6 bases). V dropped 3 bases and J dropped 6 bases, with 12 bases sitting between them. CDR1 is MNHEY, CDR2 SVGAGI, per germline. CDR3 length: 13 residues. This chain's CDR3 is CASSYGGTGEQYF. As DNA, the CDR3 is TGTGCCAGCAGTTATGGGGGGACCGGCGAGCAGTACTTC.

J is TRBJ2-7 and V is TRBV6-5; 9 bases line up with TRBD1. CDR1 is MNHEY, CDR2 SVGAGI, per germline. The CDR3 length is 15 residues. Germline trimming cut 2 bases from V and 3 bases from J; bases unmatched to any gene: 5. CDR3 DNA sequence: TGTGCCAGCAGTTACCTCGGGACAGGGATCTACGAGCAGTACTTC. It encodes CASSYLGTGIYEQYF.